The next 28 T cell receptor beta chains were all read from a single sample in a study of T cell repertoires in cytomegalovirus infection. Their cognate antigens are unknown. Each CDR3 protein is one row after TCRdb ran MiXCR on the reads. The table has 100,000 to 150,000 distinct CDR3 sequences, more than 30% seen once. This specimen was CD8+ T cells from cultured PBMCs, taken from culture after CMV antigen stimulation. The receptors were gathered from a human donor in good health (CMV status not recorded). Some clones in this sample may be carry-over from other donors' samples.

J is TRBJ1-1 and V is TRBV5-4; no definite D call. Deletions cut 3 bases from V and 0 bases from J, with 9 bases between. Germline assignment: CDR1 SGHNT and CDR2 YYREEE (reference sequence). CDR3 size: 14 residues. The CDR3 here is CASSSATLNTEAFF. The CDR3 bases are TGTGCCAGCAGCTCGGCCACATTGAACACTGAAGCTTTCTTT.

The chain joins TRBV7-9 to TRBJ1-1, with D possibly TRBD1 on 5 matching bases. Trimming took 6 bases from V and 1 from J, leaving 12 bases between them. Germline assignment: CDR1 SEHNR and CDR2 FQNEAQ (reference sequence). The CDR3 extends over 14 amino acids. The CDR3 nucleotides are TGTGCCAGCAGTTCCGGGGGAGAGAACACTGAAGCTTTCTTT. It specifies CASSSGGENTEAFF.

A remark on this clonotype: A read error is possible here, since a much larger clone lies one base away. This chain connects TRBV5-1 to TRBJ2-2; D not certain. The CDR3 is 16 residues long. Germline V lookup: CDR1 SGHRS, CDR2 YFSETQ. CDR3 sequence: CASGLGGTVGTGELFF. CDR3 DNA: TGCGCCAGCGGCTTGGGCGGCACCGTGGGCACCGGGGAGCTGTTTTTT.

This chain uses TRBV28 with TRBJ1-4; 7 bases are a match to TRBD1. Trimming at V came to 6 bases and at J to 8 bases, leaving 12 bases not matched to a gene. The length of the CDR3 is 15 residues. The germline V gene encodes CDR1 MDHEN and CDR2 SYDVKM. CDR3 in DNA: TGTGCCAGCAGGACTACAGGGGTTAATCGCGAAAAACTGTTTTTT. Its translation: CASRTTGVNREKLFF.

This clonotype showed up just a few times. The chain recombines TRBV7-9 with TRBJ1-1, with D tentatively TRBD1 (5 bases). The germline gives CDR1 SEHNR, CDR2 FQNEAQ (reference sequence). Trimming pared 1 base from V and 0 bases from J, leaving 9 bases between. This CDR3 comprises 15 residues. DNA for the CDR3: TGTGCCAGCAGCTTAGTACGGGGCATGAACACTGAAGCTTTCTTT. It specifies CASSLVRGMNTEAFF.

The J gene is TRBJ2-3, the V gene TRBV30; D remains ambiguous. V lost 0 bases, J lost 6 bases, and 19 bases lay in between. This CDR3 contains 16 residues. Germline CDR1 GTSNPN, CDR2 SVGIG (reference sequence). This CDR3 reads CAWSVGPPMNIDTQYF. In DNA form, the CDR3 reads TGTGCCTGGAGTGTAGGGCCGCCGATGAACATTGATACGCAGTATTTT.

There are a few counts of this clonotype. The rearrangement links TRBV6-2 or TRBV6-3 to TRBJ2-5; D is tentatively TRBD1 or TRBD2 (5 bases each). Between the trimmed V and J ends, which lost 5 bases and 5 bases, there was a span of 15 bases. Germline V gene sequence: CDR1 MNHEY, CDR2 SVGEGT. CDR3 length: 14 amino acids. The CDR3 DNA is TGTGCCAGCAGTACAGGAGGCCCTCGGGAGACCCAGTACTTC. The encoded protein is CASSTGGPRETQYF.

There are a few counts of this clonotype. The chain links TRBV7-6 to TRBJ2-1, with TRBD2 as a possible D gene (7 bases). The CDR3 is 15 amino acids. V was clipped by 2 bases and J by 9 bases, with 17 bases between them. Per the germline V gene, CDR1 is SGHVS and CDR2 is FNYEAQ. CDR3 nucleotide sequence: TGTGCCAGCAGCTTACCGGGGGGCGAAAGGAGTGAGCAGTTCTTC. Its protein product is CASSLPGGERSEQFF. Complete variable domain (other parts from reference TRBV7-6 and TRBJ2-1): GAGVSQSPRYKVTKRGQDVALRCDPISGHVSLYWYRQALGQGPEFLTYFNYEAQQDKSGLPNDRFSAERPEGSISTLTIQRTEQRDSAMYRCASSLPGGERSEQFFGPGTRLTVL.

This clonotype was seen many times. V is TRBV7-2 and J is TRBJ2-7; D remains unclear. V dropped 1 base and J dropped 0 bases, with 7 bases sitting between them. Germline V gene sequence: CDR1 SGHTA, CDR2 FQGNSA. The CDR3 sequence is 14 residues long. CDR3 in DNA: TGTGCCAGCAGCTTAGAAACATTCTCCTACGAGCAGTACTTC. Protein: CASSLETFSYEQYF.

The chain joins TRBV12-3 or TRBV12-4 to TRBJ1-4, with D perhaps TRBD1 (6 bases). The CDR3 length is 13 residues. Trimming stripped 5 bases from V and 8 bases from J, with 12 bases between. The CDR3 nucleotides are TGTGCCAGCAGTATCTCGACAGGCGAAAAACTGTTTTTT. The encoded protein is CASSISTGEKLFF.

This sequence joins TRBV14 and TRBJ1-6; D unresolved. The germline gives CDR1 SGHDN, CDR2 FVKESK. V lost 1 base to trimming and J lost 8 bases, with 12 bases between them. This CDR3 has 15 residues. The CDR3 coding sequence is TGTGCCAGCAGCCAAGTGGGCAGCAGTTATTCACCCCTCCACTTT. The encoded protein is CASSQVGSSYSPLHF.

This clonotype occurred a few times. The chain links TRBV20-1 to TRBJ1-2; TRBD1 agrees at 7 bases. This CDR3 has 14 residues. V shed 2 bases and J 7 bases; nucleotides not matched to a gene: 10. Per the germline V gene, CDR1 is DFQATT and CDR2 is SNEGSKA (reference sequence). CDR3 protein: CSARFTGDWGGYTF. DNA for the CDR3: TGCAGTGCTAGATTTACAGGGGACTGGGGTGGCTACACCTTC.

This chain uses TRBV29-1 with TRBJ2-1; unclear D gene. CDR3 length: 16 residues. Trimming removed 3 bases at V and 4 bases at J, with 19 bases between. The germline CDR1 and CDR2 sequences are SQVTM and ANQGSEA. In DNA form, the CDR3 reads TGCAGCGTTGATGGCGCTTTGAACAGACCTTACAATGAGCAGTTCTTC. Its protein is CSVDGALNRPYNEQFF.

The rearrangement links TRBV28 to TRBJ2-7; no clear D gene. Trimming removed 2 bases at V and 0 bases at J, with 11 bases between. The CDR3 loop spans 15 amino acids. Per germline, CDR1 MDHEN and CDR2 SYDVKM. CDR3 loop: CASSLGQLSSYEQYF. The DNA for the CDR3 is TGTGCCAGCAGTTTAGGGCAGCTCAGCTCCTACGAGCAGTACTTC.

The genes are TRBV7-9 and TRBJ1-1; tentative D call: TRBD1 (6 bases). This CDR3 has 17 residues. Germline V gene sequence: CDR1 SEHNR, CDR2 FQNEAQ (reference sequence). Trimming took off 4 bases at V and 0 bases at J, with 18 bases between the two ends. CDR3 residues: CASSSYQTDRLNTEAFF. The CDR3 nucleotides are TGTGCCAGCAGCTCCTACCAAACGGACAGATTGAACACTGAAGCTTTCTTT.

The chain combines TRBV6-6 with TRBJ1-5; 8 nucleotides line up with TRBD1. Unmatched junction bases numbered 2, after V lost 2 bases and J lost 5 bases. From germline, CDR1 is MNHNY and CDR2 SVGAGI (reference sequence). The CDR3 consists of 14 residues. The CDR3 sequence is CASSYDRGDQPQHF. CDR3 nucleotides: TGTGCCAGCAGTTACGACAGGGGCGATCAGCCCCAGCATTTT.

In this sample, this clonotype turned up a few times. V usage is TRBV28 and J usage is TRBJ2-7; D gene uncertain. CDR1 and CDR2 from the germline V gene are MDHEN and SYDVKM. The CDR3 sequence is 15 residues long. V was pared by 6 bases and J by 0 bases, with 15 bases between. In nucleotides, the CDR3 is TGTGCCAGCAGGTTGACGTTTGTCGGCTCCTACGAGCAGTACTTC. Amino acids: CASRLTFVGSYEQYF.

This clonotype was found a few times. The chain uses TRBV7-3 and TRBJ2-1, with 11 nucleotides matching TRBD2. The CDR3 is made up of 15 amino acids. The germline V gene encodes CDR1 SGHTA and CDR2 FQGTGA. Trimming cost V 5 bases and J 7 bases; bases outside gene matches: 7. CDR3 residues: CASSPTSGGGNEQFF. The CDR3 DNA reads as TGTGCCAGCAGCCCAACTAGCGGGGGAGGGAATGAGCAGTTCTTC.

This clonotype turned up a few times. This chain joins TRBV12-3 or TRBV12-4 and TRBJ2-7; D gene ambiguous. V dropped 1 base and J dropped 2 bases, with 9 bases sitting between them. The CDR3 runs to 14 residues. CDR3 in DNA: TGTGCCAGCAGTTTAGGGATATTTACCTACGAGCAGTACTTC. Translation gives CASSLGIFTYEQYF.

The J gene is TRBJ2-7, the V gene TRBV12-3 or TRBV12-4, with a weak D call TRBD1 (5 bases). V was shortened by 6 bases and J by 6 bases, with 21 bases between the two germline ends. The CDR3 sequence is 15 residues long. The chain's CDR3 is CASRQANPSLAEQYF. The DNA for the CDR3 is TGTGCCAGCAGACAGGCCAATCCTTCGTTAGCCGAGCAGTACTTC.

Comment on this clonotype: A much bigger clone sits one base away, suggesting this may be a read error. This chain links TRBV7-4 with TRBJ1-5, with 8 nucleotides matching TRBD1. Germline CDR1 SGHVT, CDR2 SQSDAQ. This CDR3 spans 14 amino acids. V shed 6 bases and J 1 base; nucleotides not matched to a gene: 2. This CDR3 is CASRGDRSNQPQHF. The CDR3 coding sequence is TGTGCCAGCAGGGGGGACAGGAGCAATCAGCCCCAGCATTTT. The full variable domain, its missing parts supplied by reference TRBV7-4 and TRBJ1-5, is GAGVSQSPRYKVAKRGRDVALRCDSISGHVTLYWYRQTLGQGSEVLTYSQSDAQRDKSGRPSGRFSAERPERSVSTLKIQRTEQGDSAVYLCASRGDRSNQPQHFGDGTRLSIL.

The genes are TRBV12-3 or TRBV12-4 and TRBJ1-4, with a tentative D call TRBD1 (5 bases). V lost 3 bases and J 8 bases, leaving 10 bases between the germline ends. This CDR3 region has 13 residues. The CDR3 loop reads CASSLGLREKLFF. CDR3 coding DNA: TGTGCCAGCAGTTTGGGGCTACGGGAAAAACTGTTTTTT.

This clonotype was detected many times. The junction differs from germline at one of its ends, possibly a read error. This chain joins TRBV14 and TRBJ1-1, with D perhaps TRBD1 (6 bases). The CDR3 runs to 15 residues. Germline V CDR1 and CDR2: SGHDN, FVKESK. CDR3 in amino acids: CASSQGAGVNTEAFF. In nucleotides, the CDR3 is TGCGCCAGCAGCCAAGGGGCAGGGGTGAACACTGAAGCTTTCTTT.

This clonotype was found a few times. The chain uses TRBV2 and TRBJ1-3; D gene unclear. The ends were cut back, 4 bases at V and 2 bases at J, with 12 bases in the middle. The CDR3 extends over 15 amino acids. Per germline, CDR1 SNHLY and CDR2 FYNNEI. Here the CDR3 DNA reads TGTGCCAGCAGTGCTACGGGGTCTCCTGGAAACACCATATATTTT. Residues: CASSATGSPGNTIYF.

This clonotype appeared a few times. The rearrangement uses TRBV6-5 and TRBJ2-2; 8 bases fit TRBD1. This CDR3 spans 18 amino acids. Germline CDR1 is MNHEY and CDR2 is SVGAGI. V trimming: 0 bases; J trimming: 0 bases; junction bases outside the gene matches: 6. The CDR3 region has the DNA TGTGCCAGCAGTTACTCTGTGACAGGGGCGGCGAACACCGGGGAGCTGTTTTTT. As protein: CASSYSVTGAANTGELFF.

This rearrangement joins TRBV13 to TRBJ2-7; D assignment may be TRBD1 or TRBD2 (5 bases each). This CDR3 is 15 amino acids long. Trimming removed 4 bases at V and 8 bases at J, with 21 bases between. Germline lookup yields CDR1 PRHDT and CDR2 FYEKMQ (reference sequence). The CDR3 sequence is CASSSTVEGQGKQYF. The CDR3 DNA reads TGTGCCAGCAGCTCGACAGTCGAGGGGCAAGGAAAGCAGTACTTC.

The chain joins TRBV28 to TRBJ2-3; D call uncertain. Germline CDR1 MDHEN, CDR2 SYDVKM. The CDR3 extends over 15 amino acids. The V end lost 5 bases, the J end lost 6 bases, and 18 bases lay between the germline ends. CDR3 residues: CASSPKAPQRDTQYF. The DNA for the CDR3 is TGTGCCAGCAGTCCCAAAGCACCACAACGGGATACGCAGTATTTT.

This clonotype was counted between two and nine times. The V and J genes are TRBV27 and TRBJ1-4; D is ambiguous. Looked up from germline, CDR1 is MNHEY and CDR2 is SMNVEV (reference sequence). The CDR3 totals 15 residues. V gave up 4 bases and J gave up 6 bases, with 15 bases separating them. CDR3 region: CASSSARGRHEKLFF. CDR3 in DNA: TGTGCCAGCAGTTCTGCGCGGGGTAGACATGAAAAACTGTTTTTT.